This T cell receptor (beta chain) was found in a study of shared clonotypes between healthy human individuals. Study in general: A couple of women and three men aged 18 to 49 made up the donors.

CDR1 is MNHEY, CDR2 SVGAGI, per germline. The CDR3 consists of 13 residues. V shed 6 bases and J shed 7 bases, with 15 bases lying between them. Comments on this clone: Its antigen is as yet unknown.

Produced via immunoSEQ multiplex PCR; TCRdb's table is partial and in-frame only. Here the sample spans around 2.5 million clones, over 85% being singletons. The split of CD4+ cells yielded CD45RA+ naive and CD45RA-negative memory subsets. Study-wide results and caveats: Generation of non-shared clonotypes was less probable than generation of clonotypes shared by all four donors. Relative to memory subsets, naive subsets generally showed larger estimated richness.

The sequence derives from a man aged 18 to 29 in good health. Some clones in this sample may be carry-over from other donors' samples. The chain is built from TRBV6-5 and TRBJ1-2; D might be TRBD1 (5 bases). The sample consisted of naive CD4+ T cells from PBMCs. Subset defined: CD45RA+ positively selected. Here the CDR3 reads CASRPGWGSGYTF. DNA for the CDR3: TGTGCCAGCAGACCAGGGTGGGGGAGTGGCTACACCTTC.